A single sample gave rise to the 27 T cell receptor beta chains below, sequenced in a study of beta chain features in type 1 diabetes. The sequenced template was cDNA made from the entire isolated RNA. Sequencing was performed with immunoSEQ multiplex PCR; in TCRdb, only in-frame clones are kept and a portion is missing. In the table there are under 500,000 clones, roughly 31% of which are singletons. Sequencing used naive CD4+ T cells from blood. These receptors originate from a man between 18 and 29 years old in good health.

This chain links TRBV30 with TRBJ1-5, with D perhaps TRBD1 (5 bases). V lost 2 bases to trimming and J lost 4 bases, with 9 bases between them. From germline, CDR1 is GTSNPN and CDR2 SVGIG (reference sequence). The CDR3 covers 13 residues. The CDR3 DNA follows: TGTGCCTGGAGTTCGGCAGGGAATCAGCCCCAGCATTTT. Protein product: CAWSSAGNQPQHF.

The V call is TRBV30, the J call TRBJ2-3; no definite D call. CDR3 length: 15 amino acids. The V end lost 4 bases, the J end lost 1 base, and 15 bases lay between the germline ends. CDR1 and CDR2 from the germline V gene are GTSNPN and SVGIG (reference sequence). The CDR3: CAWNQRLWGTDTQYF. CDR3 coding DNA: TGTGCCTGGAACCAGCGCCTCTGGGGCACAGATACGCAGTATTTT.

This rearrangement joins TRBV4-3 to TRBJ2-5; 8 bases are a match to TRBD2. The germline V gene has CDR1 LGHNA and CDR2 YSLEER. The CDR3 covers 18 residues. With 0 bases clipped from V and 4 bases from J, the junction kept 13 bases outside the gene matches. The CDR3 reads CASSQDRKVSGKGETQYF. In DNA form, the CDR3 reads TGCGCCAGCAGCCAAGATCGGAAGGTTAGCGGGAAAGGAGAGACCCAGTACTTC.

There are a few counts of this clone. The germline gene is not matched at one end of the junction; a read error may be the cause. V and J are TRBV7-7 and TRBJ2-3, with 15 nucleotides matching TRBD2. Germline CDR1 is SSHAT and CDR2 is FNYEAQ (reference sequence). The CDR3 sequence is 16 residues long. The CDR3 here is CASSVGLAGGADTQYF. The DNA for the CDR3 is TGTGCTAGCAGCGTCGGACTAGCGGGAGGGGCAGATACGCAGTATTTT.

This clone came up a few times. The CDR3 DNA follows: TGTGCCTGGAGTCCTCAGAGCTCCTACGAGCAGTACTTC. Its translation: CAWSPQSSYEQYF. The chain has TRBV30 and TRBJ2-7, with D uncertain. Trimming removed 2 bases at V and 0 bases at J, with 8 bases between. The CDR3 totals 13 residues. Germline V lookup: CDR1 GTSNPN, CDR2 SVGIG (reference sequence).

This clone occurred a few times. The chain couples TRBV5-4 to TRBJ2-1, with 8 bases fitting TRBD2. Germline V lookup: CDR1 SGHNT, CDR2 YYREEE (reference sequence). This CDR3 is built from 16 residues. V shed 5 bases and J 7 bases; nucleotides not matched to a gene: 14. The CDR3: CASSPGGSGAQNEQFF. DNA for the CDR3: TGTGCCAGCAGTCCCGGTGGTAGCGGGGCACAAAATGAGCAGTTCTTC.

V usage is TRBV7-2 and J usage is TRBJ2-7, with TRBD2 matching 9 bases. With V trimmed by 5 bases and J by 5 bases, 7 bases remained unmatched. CDR1 is SGHTA, CDR2 FQGNSA, per germline. The CDR3 contains 14 residues. The CDR3 reads CASSPSGRRNEQYF. CDR3 sequence (DNA): TGTGCCAGCAGCCCGAGCGGGAGGAGGAACGAGCAGTACTTC.

The J gene is TRBJ1-1, the V gene TRBV30; D is uncertain. This CDR3 comprises 13 residues. V was pared by 5 bases and J by 1 base, with 11 bases between. The germline gives CDR1 GTSNPN, CDR2 SVGIG (reference sequence). This CDR3 is CAWLWRPNTEAFF. CDR3 nucleotides: TGTGCCTGGCTATGGCGGCCGAACACTGAAGCTTTCTTT.

This sequence joins TRBV27 and TRBJ2-1; 13 bases align to TRBD2. The CDR3 runs 15 residues. Per the germline V gene, CDR1 is MNHEY and CDR2 is SMNVEV (reference sequence). J gave up 15 bases and V 3 bases, and 11 bases lay outside the gene matches. For the CDR3, the DNA is TGTGCCAGCAGTTTGACGAGGACTAGCGGGAGAAAGGTGTTCTTC. It encodes CASSLTRTSGRKVFF.

The genes are TRBV7-2 and TRBJ2-3; D possibly corresponds to TRBD1 (5 bases). The CDR3 runs to 15 residues. V dropped 1 base and J dropped 6 bases, with 14 bases sitting between them. Germline V gives CDR1 SGHTA, CDR2 FQGNSA. The CDR3: CASSLGAGSGDTQYF. CDR3 DNA: TGTGCCAGCAGCTTAGGGGCAGGGTCTGGCGATACGCAGTATTTT. Based on the CDR3 plus reference TRBV7-2 and TRBJ2-3, the full variable domain is GAGVSQSPSNKVTEKGKDVELRCDPISGHTALYWYRQSLGQGLEFLIYFQGNSAPDKSGLPSDRFSAERTGGSVSTLTIQRTQQEDSAVYLCASSLGAGSGDTQYFGPGTRLTVL.

The rearrangement joins TRBV20-1 to TRBJ2-5; D possibly corresponds to TRBD2 (5 bases). Per germline, CDR1 DFQATT and CDR2 SNEGSKA (reference sequence). This CDR3 contains 10 residues. The CDR3 nucleotides read TGCAGGAAAGCGGTAGGCCCCCAGTACTTC. It codes for CRKAVGPQYF.

This clone was seen more than once but under ten times. V is TRBV7-2 and J is TRBJ2-5; the D is unclear. This CDR3 spans 12 amino acids. Germline assignment: CDR1 SGHTA and CDR2 FQGNSA. Between the trimmed V and J ends, which lost 1 base and 7 bases, there was a span of 7 bases. CDR3: CASSLEPRTQYF. CDR3 nucleotides: TGTGCCAGCAGCTTAGAACCCCGGACCCAGTACTTC.

J is TRBJ2-1 and V is TRBV7-9; 11 bases fit TRBD2. CDR1 SEHNR and CDR2 FQNEAQ come from the germline V gene (reference sequence). CDR3 length: 17 residues. V gave up 5 bases and J gave up 3 bases; unmatched junction bases: 9. The CDR3 DNA reads TGTGCCAGCAGCAGAGGCCCCGGGACTAGCGGCTACAATGAGCAGTTCTTC. Translating gives CASSRGPGTSGYNEQFF.

This clone occurred a few times. CDR3 protein: CAWSVGRFHQPQHF. CDR3 DNA sequence: TGTGCCTGGAGTGTGGGACGGTTTCATCAGCCCCAGCATTTT. The chain uses TRBV30 and TRBJ1-5, with D maybe TRBD1 (5 bases). Trimming took off 0 bases at V and 5 bases at J, with 11 bases between the two ends. The CDR3 is 14 residues long. Germline V gene data show CDR1 as GTSNPN and CDR2 as SVGIG (reference sequence).

The V call is TRBV27, the J call TRBJ2-1; 11 bases agree with TRBD1. Germline CDR1 is MNHEY and CDR2 is SMNVEV (reference sequence). V was clipped by 6 bases and J by 9 bases; unmatched bases: 7. This CDR3 region has 14 residues. The CDR3 DNA is TGTGCCAGCAGCGAAGGACAGGGGGCTATTGAGCAGTTCTTC. Protein: CASSEGQGAIEQFF.

The J gene is TRBJ2-1, the V gene TRBV7-8; maybe TRBD2 (5 bases). The germline V gene encodes CDR1 SGHVS and CDR2 FQNEAQ. CDR3 length equals 13 residues. Trimming took 8 bases from V and 4 from J, leaving 12 bases between them. The CDR3 sequence is CASSSSGYNEQFF. The CDR3 DNA sequence: TGTGCCAGCTCCTCTTCGGGGTACAATGAGCAGTTCTTC. Looking up the rest from reference TRBV7-8 and TRBJ2-1 gives the full variable domain: GAGVSQSPRYKVAKRGQDVALRCDPISGHVSLFWYQQALGQGPEFLTYFQNEAQLDKSGLPSDRFFAERPEGSVSTLKIQRTQQEDSAVYLCASSSSGYNEQFFGPGTRLTVL.

This clone has a handful of counts. The V and J genes are TRBV6-6 and TRBJ1-4; maybe TRBD1 (5 bases). The length of the CDR3 is 16 residues. Germline V lookup: CDR1 MNHNY, CDR2 SVGAGI (reference sequence). With 5 bases removed from V and 3 bases from J, the gap between germline ends came to 16 bases. For the CDR3, the DNA is TGTGCCAGCAGTAAGGGAGTCAGGGAGGCTAATGAAAAACTGTTTTTT. It specifies CASSKGVREANEKLFF.

A word on this clone: The sample contains more than one DNA sequence encoding this CDR3. The genes are TRBV15 and TRBJ2-3, with D hard to call. The CDR3 runs 13 residues. CDR1 LNHNV and CDR2 YYDKDF come from the germline V gene (reference sequence). V lost 2 bases and J lost 0, with 3 bases in between. CDR3 protein: CATSRTSTDTQYF. The CDR3 DNA reads as TGTGCCACCAGCAGAACTAGCACAGATACGCAGTATTTT. Combining the CDR3 with reference TRBV15 and TRBJ2-3 gives the whole variable domain DAMVIQNPRYQVTQFGKPVTLSCSQTLNHNVMYWYQQKSSQAPKLLFHYYDKDFNNEADTPDNFQSRRPNTSFCFLDIRSPGLGDTAMYLCATSRTSTDTQYFGPGTRLTVL.

The chain links TRBV5-1 to TRBJ2-7; D ambiguous. The CDR3 loop spans 13 amino acids. V shed 4 bases and J shed 3 bases, with 11 bases lying between them. Germline V gene data show CDR1 as SGHRS and CDR2 as YFSETQ. The CDR3 reads CASSPTGVYEQYF. The CDR3, as DNA: TGCGCCAGCAGCCCGACGGGCGTCTACGAGCAGTACTTC.

V and J are TRBV28 and TRBJ2-7; D unresolved. This CDR3 has 12 amino acids. The V end lost 6 bases, the J end lost 9 bases, and 15 bases lay between the germline ends. Germline loops: CDR1 MDHEN, CDR2 SYDVKM. The CDR3 region has the DNA TGTGCCAGCAGAGGACCCACTACCGCGCAGTACTTC. Residues: CASRGPTTAQYF.

This clone showed up just a few times. Other DNA variants within this sample encode the same CDR3. The chain carries TRBV15 and TRBJ2-1; the D is unclear. Germline-derived CDR1 and CDR2 are LNHNV and YYDKDF (reference sequence). Deletions cut 0 bases from V and 0 bases from J, with 12 bases between. CDR3 length: 17 amino acids. This CDR3 reads CATSRDLGRSSYNEQFF. The CDR3 bases are TGTGCCACCAGCAGAGATCTAGGACGCAGCTCCTACAATGAGCAGTTCTTC. Together with reference TRBV15 and TRBJ2-1, the CDR3 gives the full variable domain: DAMVIQNPRYQVTQFGKPVTLSCSQTLNHNVMYWYQQKSSQAPKLLFHYYDKDFNNEADTPDNFQSRRPNTSFCFLDIRSPGLGDTAMYLCATSRDLGRSSYNEQFFGPGTRLTVL.

This clone has only a few counts. V gene TRBV20-1 combines with J gene TRBJ2-7; 7 bases line up with TRBD1. Germline values: CDR1 DFQATT, CDR2 SNEGSKA (reference sequence). The CDR3 runs to 11 residues. The ends lost 7 bases at V and 5 bases at J; junction bases unmatched: 5. CDR3 loop: CSEGAKDEQYF. The DNA of the CDR3 is TGCAGTGAGGGGGCGAAGGACGAGCAGTACTTC.

The rearrangement links TRBV7-2 to TRBJ1-4, with TRBD1 matching 9 bases. CDR3 length equals 16 residues. The V gene end was trimmed by 5 bases and the J gene end by 8 bases; junction bases not matched to a gene: 12. Germline CDR1 SGHTA, CDR2 FQGNSA. The CDR3 reads CASSTGTGFGWEKLFF. The CDR3 region has the DNA TGTGCCAGCAGCACCGGGACAGGGTTCGGATGGGAAAAACTGTTTTTT.

This clone was seen a few times. The chain combines TRBV6-1 with TRBJ2-7; 10 bases match TRBD2. The CDR3 sequence is 15 residues long. Germline loops: CDR1 MNHNS, CDR2 SASEGT. V was clipped by 6 bases and J by 4 bases; unmatched bases: 9. For the CDR3, the DNA is TGTGCCAGCAGCAAATTAGCGGGAGGTACTTACGAGCAGTACTTC. Protein sequence: CASSKLAGGTYEQYF.

There are a few counts of this clone. The chain links TRBV6-5 to TRBJ2-7, with TRBD2 identical over 8 bases. The ends lost 3 bases at V and 7 bases at J; junction bases unmatched: 14. This CDR3 contains 16 residues. Germline CDR1 and CDR2: MNHEY and SVGAGI. The CDR3, as DNA: TGTGCCAGCAGTTATTGGACCGGGACTAGGGTAATGGAGCAGTACTTC. This encodes CASSYWTGTRVMEQYF.

The chain uses TRBV25-1 and TRBJ1-2; D is possibly TRBD1 (6 bases). Trimming removed 5 bases at V and 1 base at J, with 17 bases between. Germline CDR1 and CDR2: MGHDK and SYGVNS. This CDR3 contains 16 residues. CDR3 nucleotide sequence: TGTGCCAGCAGTCCGGGATGGGGGGCCTTTAACTATGGCTACACCTTC. The encoded protein is CASSPGWGAFNYGYTF.

The V call is TRBV28, the J call TRBJ2-3, with TRBD2 matching 10 bases. The CDR3 runs to 18 residues. Unmatched junction bases numbered 15, after V lost 4 bases and J lost 5 bases. Looked up from germline, CDR1 is MDHEN and CDR2 is SYDVKM. Here the CDR3 reads CASSSPGLATRQKDTQYF. The CDR3 coding sequence is TGTGCCAGCAGTTCACCGGGACTAGCGACCCGCCAGAAAGATACGCAGTATTTT.